The 11 T cell receptor beta chains given below trace back to one sample, sequenced in a study of T cell changes during pregnancy in multiple sclerosis. Produced via immunoSEQ multiplex PCR; TCRdb's table is partial and in-frame only. This sample has approximately 59,000 clones, with 91% found just once. The sample in question was peripheral blood, obtained in the third trimester of pregnancy. These receptors came from a female donor in good health, enrolled as a control in a pregnancy study.

This chain connects TRBV2 to TRBJ1-6; the D gene is possibly TRBD1 (6 bases). The germline V gene encodes CDR1 SNHLY and CDR2 FYNNEI. There are 14 residues in the CDR3. CDR3 coding DNA: TGTGCGACCGGGGAAGACAGGTTAGATTCACCCCTCCACTTT. Translating gives CATGEDRLDSPLHF.

The chain couples TRBV9 to TRBJ1-5, with D unresolved. The CDR3 runs to 14 residues. V lost 2 bases, J lost 3 bases, and 9 bases lay in between. The germline gives CDR1 SGDLS, CDR2 YYNGEE. The CDR3 nucleotides read TGTGCCAGCAGCGTGGGCCCTTCCAATCAGCCCCAGCATTTT. Translating gives CASSVGPSNQPQHF. Full variable domain (outside the CDR3, taken from reference TRBV9 and TRBJ1-5): DSGVTQTPKHLITATGQRVTLRCSPRSGDLSVYWYQQSLDQGLQFLIQYYNGEERAKGNILERFSAQQFPDLHSELNLSSLELGDSALYFCASSVGPSNQPQHFGDGTRLSIL.

The chain carries TRBV5-1 and TRBJ1-1; TRBD1 is a possible D gene (5 bases). The ends were cut back, 3 bases at V and 0 bases at J, with 12 bases in the middle. The CDR3 loop spans 15 amino acids. The germline CDR1 and CDR2 sequences are SGHRS and YFSETQ. In DNA, the CDR3 is TGCGCCAGCAGCTGGGGGGAGTTCGTGAACACTGAAGCTTTCTTT. It translates to CASSWGEFVNTEAFF.

V and J are TRBV7-9 and TRBJ2-7, with a possible D match to TRBD1 (7 bases). The V and J ends lost 0 bases and 3 bases respectively, with 9 bases between them. This CDR3 spans 14 amino acids. The germline gives CDR1 SEHNR, CDR2 FQNEAQ (reference sequence). CDR3 sequence (DNA): TGTGCCAGCAGCTTAGCCAGGGGGGACTACGAGCAGTACTTC. It translates to CASSLARGDYEQYF.

The rearrangement joins TRBV11-2 to TRBJ1-2; TRBD1 matches at 7 bases. CDR3 size: 14 residues. V lost 2 bases, J lost 8 bases, and 8 bases stayed unmatched. CDR1 is SGHAT and CDR2 is FQNNGV in the germline V gene. The CDR3 DNA reads as TGTGCCAGCAGCTTAACCGACAGGGCGAACGGCTACACCTTC. It is translated as CASSLTDRANGYTF. Full variable domain (missing parts from reference TRBV11-2 and TRBJ1-2): EAGVAQSPRYKIIEKRQSVAFWCNPISGHATLYWYQQILGQGPKLLIQFQNNGVVDDSQLPKDRFSAERLKGVDSTLKIQPAKLEDSAVYLCASSLTDRANGYTFGSGTRLTVV.

V usage is TRBV5-1 and J usage is TRBJ2-5, with 7 bases that match TRBD1. This CDR3 comprises 13 residues. CDR1 is SGHRS, CDR2 YFSETQ, per germline. The J segment lost 2 bases and the V segment lost 2 bases, leaving 0 bases of the junction unmatched. This chain's CDR3 is CASSFRGQETQYF. The CDR3 DNA is TGCGCCAGCAGCTTCAGGGGGCAAGAGACCCAGTACTTC.

This rearrangement joins TRBV5-1 to TRBJ1-2, with D perhaps TRBD1 (5 bases). Germline-derived CDR1 and CDR2 are SGHRS and YFSETQ. V was trimmed by 4 bases and J by 5 bases, leaving 9 bases between them. This CDR3 is 12 amino acids long. CDR3 nucleotides: TGCGCCAGCAGCGGGGGGAGTTATGGCTACACCTTC. This sequence encodes CASSGGSYGYTF.

The V gene is TRBV7-9, the J gene TRBJ2-1; 14 positions agree with TRBD2. With V trimmed by 8 bases and J by 7 bases, 10 bases remained unmatched. This CDR3 region has 16 residues. Germline CDR1 SEHNR, CDR2 FQNEAQ (reference sequence). CDR3 protein: CASWVSGTSGGNEQFF. The CDR3 DNA follows: TGTGCCAGCTGGGTATCCGGGACTAGCGGGGGTAATGAGCAGTTCTTC.

The CDR3 loop reads CASSTYRAPPRGLFF. CDR3 coding DNA: TGTGCCAGCAGTACCTACAGGGCACCTCCTCGAGGGCTGTTTTTT. The chain couples TRBV28 to TRBJ1-4; D may be TRBD1 (6 bases). The germline V gene encodes CDR1 MDHEN and CDR2 SYDVKM. The CDR3 consists of 15 residues. V lost 5 bases, J lost 14 bases, and 24 bases lay in between.

The chain recombines TRBV18 with TRBJ2-3; 12 bases match TRBD2. Germline-derived CDR1 and CDR2 are KGHSH and LQKENI. V was pared by 0 bases and J by 3 bases, with 4 bases of the junction left unmatched. This CDR3 is 17 amino acids long. The CDR3 here is CASSPPTSGGRTDTQYF. The CDR3 DNA is TGTGCCAGCTCACCACCGACTAGCGGGGGTCGGACAGATACGCAGTATTTT.

The chain uses TRBV5-4 and TRBJ2-1; TRBD2 matches 10 bases. Germline V lookup: CDR1 SGHNT, CDR2 YYREEE (reference sequence). The junction had 12 bases not matched to a gene; V was cut back by 2 bases and J by 10 bases. The CDR3 extends over 16 amino acids. This CDR3 reads CASSLPSGGPILEQFF. The CDR3 DNA is TGTGCCAGCAGCTTACCTAGCGGGGGTCCGATTCTGGAGCAGTTCTTC. Together with reference TRBV5-4 and TRBJ2-1, the CDR3 gives the full variable domain: ETGVTQSPTHLIKTRGQQVTLRCSSQSGHNTVSWYQQALGQGPQFIFQYYREEENGRGNFPPRFSGLQFPNYSSELNVNALELDDSALYLCASSLPSGGPILEQFFGPGTRLTVL.